The TCR beta chain under discussion was sequenced for a study of T cell responses to AZD1222 COVID-19 vaccine. Only in-frame clones appear in the TCRdb table, and some are missing; sequencing was by immunoSEQ multiplex PCR. The data contain about 270,000 clones, around 93% of them seen just once; the ten biggest clones take up around 0.58%. The germline gives CDR1 MNHNS, CDR2 SASEGT. J gave up 3 bases and V 0 bases, and 8 bases lay outside the gene matches. This CDR3 region has 16 residues. This sample comprised peripheral blood, obtained 28 days after the second AZD1222 dose. The chain links TRBV6-1 to TRBJ2-7; TRBD1 agrees at 7 bases. This TCR was recovered from an adult who received the AZD1222 COVID-19 vaccine. In DNA form, the CDR3 reads TGTGCCAGCAGTGAAGCCATGGGACAGCTTAACTACGAGCAGTACTTC. Residues: CASSEAMGQLNYEQYF.